The 8 T cell receptor beta chains presented below share a single source sample, sequenced in a study of vaccination and CD4 T cells after COVID-19. These receptors' antigens are unknown. Treatment denoted: roughly 10-day PBMC culture with coronavirus spike peptide pools or control peptides (ViraFEST assay). The Oncomine TCR Beta short-read assay sequenced DNA from cultured CD4+ T cells. TCRdb used MiXCR to reprocess the PCR reads, holding one entry per CDR3 protein. Of some 13,000 distinct CDR3 sequences listed, roughly a third are singletons. Sequencing was carried out using CD4+ T cells from blood, cultured in vitro. The receptors shown here come from a human donor who had recovered from COVID-19.

This clonotype has a handful of counts. The rearrangement joins TRBV7-9 to TRBJ1-2; possibly TRBD1 for D (5 bases). CDR3 length: 12 residues. Germline-derived CDR1 and CDR2 are SEHNR and FQNEAQ (reference sequence). With 8 bases removed from V and 6 bases from J, the gap between germline ends came to 13 bases. In DNA form, the CDR3 reads TGTGCCAGCTCAGACGGGGACCATGGCTACACCTTC. It translates to CASSDGDHGYTF.

The rearrangement links TRBV2 to TRBJ2-4; the D gene is possibly TRBD2 (5 bases). This CDR3 comprises 15 residues. The V gene lost 3 bases and the J gene lost 0 bases, with 9 bases spanning the gap. In germline, CDR1 is SNHLY, CDR2 FYNNEI. The CDR3 bases are TGTGCCAGCAGTGAGGGGAGACTAGCCAAAAACATTCAGTACTTC. Translation: CASSEGRLAKNIQYF.

V is TRBV7-6 and J is TRBJ2-3, with a possible D match to TRBD2 (6 bases). CDR1 SGHVS and CDR2 FNYEAQ come from the germline V gene. Trimming took off 4 bases at V and 0 bases at J, with 11 bases between the two ends. The CDR3 runs 15 residues. The CDR3 sequence: CASSSGLISTDTQYF. The CDR3 nucleotides are TGTGCCAGCAGCTCCGGACTAATAAGCACAGATACGCAGTATTTT.

Written as DNA, the CDR3 is TGTGCCAGCAGTGAGACAGTTTTCCAGCCCCAGCATTTT. It is translated as CASSETVFQPQHF. V gene TRBV6-1 combines with J gene TRBJ1-5; possible D gene TRBD1, 5 bases. Germline V gene sequence: CDR1 MNHNS, CDR2 SASEGT. The CDR3 totals 13 residues. Trimming cost V 3 bases and J 7 bases, with 10 bases left between them.

The table lists this clonotype with a few counts. The chain combines TRBV7-8 with TRBJ2-7; D unresolved. CDR3 length: 13 amino acids. CDR1 and CDR2 (germline): SGHVS, FQNEAQ. Trimming stripped 5 bases from V and 6 bases from J, with 14 bases between. In DNA, the CDR3 is TGTGCCAGCAGCACCCGGCCATCTCTCGAGCAGTACTTC. Amino acid sequence: CASSTRPSLEQYF. The variable domain in full, with the rest retrieved from reference TRBV7-8 and TRBJ2-7, is GAGVSQSPRYKVAKRGQDVALRCDPISGHVSLFWYQQALGQGPEFLTYFQNEAQLDKSGLPSDRFFAERPEGSVSTLKIQRTQQEDSAVYLCASSTRPSLEQYFGPGTRLTVT.

This clonotype was seen a few times. V gene TRBV30 combines with J gene TRBJ1-2; 8 bases are a match to TRBD1. The trim removed 1 base at V and 4 bases at J, leaving 2 bases unmatched. Germline CDR1 reads GTSNPN; CDR2 reads SVGIG (reference sequence). The CDR3 has 13 residues. The CDR3 coding sequence is TGTGCCTGGAGTGGGACAGGGCTCTATGGCTACACCTTC. Translation gives CAWSGTGLYGYTF.

The count of this clonotype is one. The CDR3, as DNA: TGCGCCAGCAGCCCCGGGACAGGGGGCCGGGAGCAGTACTTC. Amino acids: CASSPGTGGREQYF. This chain joins TRBV4-1 and TRBJ2-7; 12 bases line up with TRBD1. Trimming removed 4 bases from V and 7 bases from J; junction bases left unmatched: 5. The CDR3 is 14 residues long. Germline lookup yields CDR1 MGHRA and CDR2 YSYEKL.

The gene calls are TRBV30 and TRBJ1-6; TRBD1 matches at 7 bases. The V and J ends lost 4 bases and 7 bases, in that order; junction bases with no gene match: 10. The CDR3 extends over 15 amino acids. The V gene's germline CDR1 is GTSNPN and CDR2 SVGIG (reference sequence). In DNA, the CDR3 is TGTGCCTGGACCTATTCGACAGGGAGAAATTCACCCCTCCACTTT. Its translation: CAWTYSTGRNSPLHF.